This TCR beta chain originates from a study of T cells after yellow fever vaccination. Overall study results and limits: Only a small proportion of the clonotypes turned up in both the CD4 and the CD8 compartments, likely arising from convergent recombination. The study found a weaker secondary response that peaked faster, day 5 versus 15. Detected again after the booster were most primary-vaccination clones, at nearly 97% CD4 and about 89% CD8.

The CDR3 is 16 amino acids. V was shortened by 5 bases and J by 0 bases, with 16 bases between the two germline ends. CDR1 and CDR2 (germline): LNHDA, SQIVND (reference sequence). A 5'RACE template-switching step, the method used to make TCR cDNA, added a universal primer site and UMIs. TCRdb processed the 5' RACE reads anew with MiXCR; each CDR3 protein has one entry. This sample has 620,000 or so distinct CDR3 sequences, with about a sixth found just once. For this clonotype: The antigen remains unidentified.

Source: PBMCs, taken about 5 days after the first yellow fever vaccination. This chain joins TRBV19 and TRBJ1-1; the D is unclear. This TCR was recovered from a man between 18 and 35 years old who received the YFV17D yellow fever vaccine. CDR3 nucleotide sequence: TGTGCCAGTAGTGGGTACGGTGCACGAATGAACACTGAAGCTTTCTTT. It specifies CASSGYGARMNTEAFF.